This T cell receptor (beta chain) was obtained from a study of T and B cells in COVID-19 patients. Study-wide background: Peripheral blood came from COVID-19 patients with active infection or after recovery.

TRB was amplified from about 240-490 ng of blood genomic DNA. This clonotype was detected a few times. The antigen is not known. Per the germline V gene, CDR1 is KGHSH and CDR2 is LQKENI. The CDR3 has 15 amino acids. V lost 2 bases, J lost 4 bases, and 4 bases stayed unmatched. BIOMED2 TRB-A/B primer pools were used in multiplex TRB PCR. TCRdb called the multiplex PCR reads again in MiXCR, with one record for every CDR3 protein. The sample shows around 11,000 distinct CDR3 sequences, 30% of them seen only once. Whole-study findings and limits: Active COVID-19 showed highly clonal TRB repertoires; recovery showed diversity and richness above healthy donors. Of 2,331 TCR clusters found only in the recovered cohort, 31 had low generation probability.

The source of this sequence is a human donor with active COVID-19. The chain couples TRBV18 to TRBJ2-3; 9 bases line up with TRBD1. Sequenced input: blood. The CDR3 is CASSPEGQGADTQYF. In nucleotides, the CDR3 is TGTGCCAGCTCACCAGAGGGACAGGGCGCAGATACGCAGTATTTT.